Shown below are 18 T cell receptor beta chains from a single sample sequenced in a study of B cell selection in AIRE deficiency (dated by TCRdb to between 2018 and 2021). Regulatory T cells were sorted as cells that were CD4+CD25hiCD127low/negative. The library was built by means of the immunoSEQ multiplex PCR assay. The table was pulled from immuneACCESS by TCRdb, which kept in-frame rearrangements only. Such tables lose some clones; where checked, under half of the loss comes from unresolved V genes, and the rest has no known cause. The sample includes over 15,000 clones, with 93% observed a single time. The top ten clones comprise under 0.9% of the sample. Sequencing was carried out using CD4+CD25+ Tregs sorted from PBMCs. These receptors all stem from a human donor in good health.

The J gene is TRBJ1-1, the V gene TRBV6-6; D remains unclear. Germline CDR1 MNHNY, CDR2 SVGAGI (reference sequence). Trimming took off 10 bases at V and 0 bases at J, with 15 bases between the two ends. The CDR3 length is 14 residues. The CDR3 protein is CATEPRYMNTEAFF. DNA of the CDR3: TGTGCCACCGAACCTCGTTACATGAACACTGAAGCTTTCTTT.

The rearrangement links TRBV6-1 to TRBJ2-1, with 11 bases aligning to TRBD2. Per the germline V gene, CDR1 is MNHNS and CDR2 is SASEGT. V dropped 5 bases and J dropped 5; count of bases not matched to a gene: 5. This CDR3 has 15 amino acids. CDR3 sequence: CASSTGTSGNNEQFF. CDR3 DNA: TGTGCCAGCAGTACCGGGACTAGCGGAAACAATGAGCAGTTCTTC.

V usage is TRBV5-1 and J usage is TRBJ2-7; a possible D gene is TRBD2 (5 bases). The germline gives CDR1 SGHRS, CDR2 YFSETQ. The CDR3 extends over 14 amino acids. The V gene lost 0 bases and the J gene lost 4 bases, with 11 bases spanning the gap. CDR3 residues: CASSLDGGTYEQYF. The CDR3 bases are TGCGCCAGCAGCTTGGATGGAGGAACATACGAGCAGTACTTC.

The V and J genes are TRBV18 and TRBJ2-1; the match to TRBD2 covers 13 bases. Looked up from germline, CDR1 is KGHSH and CDR2 is LQKENI. This CDR3 is built from 15 residues. With V trimmed by 3 bases and J by 7 bases, 3 bases remained unmatched. In DNA, the CDR3 is TGTGCCAGCTCACCGGGACTAGCGGGAACGAATGAGCAGTTCTTC. Protein product: CASSPGLAGTNEQFF.

A word on this clone: One junction end does not reproduce the germline sequence, and a read error may be involved. This chain connects TRBV18 to TRBJ1-2, with D uncertain. The CDR3 extends over 15 amino acids. The germline V gene encodes CDR1 KGHSH and CDR2 LQKENI. The CDR3 bases are TGTGCCAGCTCCCCACAACCGGGATCTAACTATGGCTACACCTTC. This sequence encodes CASSPQPGSNYGYTF.

V usage is TRBV7-8 and J usage is TRBJ2-3; D is uncertain. Germline CDR1 is SGHVS and CDR2 is FQNEAQ. V lost 1 base, J lost 3 bases, and 5 bases lay in between. The length of the CDR3 is 13 residues. CDR3 in DNA: TGTGCCAGCAGCTTAGGAGGTACAGATACGCAGTATTTT. Its translation is CASSLGGTDTQYF.

This clone was counted a single time. The chain has TRBV11-2 and TRBJ1-2, with no clear D. V dropped 1 base and J dropped 4 bases, with 10 bases sitting between them. The CDR3 has 14 residues. Germline V gene sequence: CDR1 SGHAT, CDR2 FQNNGV. As DNA, the CDR3 is TGTGCCAGCAGCTTAGGTATGGGATCCTATGGCTACACCTTC. It is translated as CASSLGMGSYGYTF. Full variable domain (rest looked up from reference TRBV11-2 and TRBJ1-2): EAGVAQSPRYKIIEKRQSVAFWCNPISGHATLYWYQQILGQGPKLLIQFQNNGVVDDSQLPKDRFSAERLKGVDSTLKIQPAKLEDSAVYLCASSLGMGSYGYTFGSGTRLTVV.

This chain joins TRBV5-6 and TRBJ1-3; TRBD1 aligns across 7 bases. The length of the CDR3 is 15 residues. Germline CDR1 is SGHDT and CDR2 is YYEEEE. Unmatched junction bases numbered 4, after V lost 4 bases and J lost 0 bases. The CDR3 sequence: CASSQTGISGNTIYF. CDR3 coding DNA: TGTGCCAGCAGCCAGACAGGGATCTCTGGAAACACCATATATTTT.

This chain links TRBV5-3 with TRBJ2-5, with TRBD2 matching over 10 bases. TRBV5-3 is designated an ORF whose function remains uncertain. The length of the CDR3 is 16 residues. V was clipped by 0 bases and J by 2 bases; unmatched bases: 4. The CDR3 nucleotides are TGTGCCAGAAGCTTGGATGGACTAGCGGAACAAGAGACCCAGTACTTC. Translated, it gives CARSLDGLAEQETQYF.

The gene calls are TRBV11-2 and TRBJ2-7, with D unresolved. V lost 6 bases, J lost 4 bases, and 13 bases lay in between. Germline loops: CDR1 SGHAT, CDR2 FQNNGV. The length of the CDR3 is 13 residues. The CDR3 sequence is CASSGRVSYEQYF. The CDR3 DNA reads TGTGCCAGCAGTGGAAGGGTCTCGTACGAGCAGTACTTC.

In regard to this clone: A read error may account for a junction end that differs from germline. V is TRBV5-3 and J is TRBJ1-1, with 7 positions matching TRBD1. TRBV5-3 is identified as an open reading frame with a role that is uncertain. The CDR3 is made up of 15 amino acids. The CDR3 protein is CASSFPGGLRTEAFF. The CDR3 nucleotides read TGTGCCAGCAGCTTCCCAGGGGGGCTTAGGACTGAAGCTTTCTTT.

V gene TRBV7-8 combines with J gene TRBJ2-1; D might be TRBD1 (5 bases). The length of the CDR3 is 16 residues. CDR1 is SGHVS and CDR2 is FQNEAQ in the germline V gene. The V end was cut by 8 bases, the J end by 4 bases, with 21 bases between. The CDR3 nucleotides read TGTGCCAGCCGAGCTACAGGCTGGCGAGAATACAATGAGCAGTTCTTC. Translation gives CASRATGWREYNEQFF. Looking up the rest from reference TRBV7-8 and TRBJ2-1 gives the full variable domain: GAGVSQSPRYKVAKRGQDVALRCDPISGHVSLFWYQQALGQGPEFLTYFQNEAQLDKSGLPSDRFFAERPEGSVSTLKIQRTQQEDSAVYLCASRATGWREYNEQFFGPGTRLTVL.

The chain couples TRBV5-1 to TRBJ2-7; TRBD1 or TRBD2 may be the D gene (5 bases each). Germline V CDR1 and CDR2: SGHRS, YFSETQ. The CDR3 sequence is 13 residues long. V dropped 4 bases and J dropped 6 bases, with 14 bases sitting between them. Written as DNA, the CDR3 is TGCGCCAGCAGCAGCTTGGGACCCCTCGAGCAGTACTTC. Translation: CASSSLGPLEQYF.

V is TRBV5-4 and J is TRBJ1-3; D is undetermined. The germline V and J ends were trimmed by 2 bases and 4 bases, with 10 bases remaining between them. The CDR3 is 14 residues long. Germline V lookup: CDR1 SGHNT, CDR2 YYREEE (reference sequence). The CDR3 bases are TGTGCCAGCAGCTTTGGGTCCACCGGAAACACCATATATTTT. Protein: CASSFGSTGNTIYF.

The chain recombines TRBV5-4 with TRBJ2-3; 10 bases line up with TRBD2. This CDR3 spans 16 amino acids. V gave up 1 base and J gave up 5 bases; unmatched junction bases: 7. Germline CDR1 and CDR2: SGHNT and YYREEE (reference sequence). CDR3 amino acids: CASSLRAGGPRDTQYF. The CDR3 nucleotides are TGTGCCAGCAGCTTGAGAGCGGGAGGGCCAAGAGATACGCAGTATTTT.

For the CDR3, the DNA is TGTGCCAGCAGTTTCGGCCGGGGACATGAGCAGTTCTTC. Residues: CASSFGRGHEQFF. The genes are TRBV6-5 and TRBJ2-1; D might be TRBD1 or TRBD2, each matching 5 bases. Trimming removed 4 bases from V and 8 bases from J, with 12 bases in between. The length of the CDR3 is 13 residues. Germline V gene sequence: CDR1 MNHEY, CDR2 SVGAGI.

V and J are TRBV4-2 and TRBJ2-2, with 12 positions matching TRBD2. The CDR3 extends over 17 amino acids. The J segment lost 5 bases and the V segment lost 5 bases, leaving 9 bases of the junction unmatched. The germline V gene has CDR1 LGHNA and CDR2 YNFKEQ. The CDR3 sequence: CASSGLAGGPGTGELFF. In DNA form, the CDR3 reads TGTGCCAGCAGCGGGCTAGCGGGAGGGCCGGGAACCGGGGAGCTGTTTTTT.

V and J are TRBV29-1 and TRBJ2-5; D may be TRBD1 (6 bases). The CDR3 spans 15 residues. Germline CDR1 reads SQVTM; CDR2 reads ANQGSEA. Between the trimmed V and J ends, which lost 5 bases and 5 bases, there was a span of 21 bases. The CDR3 DNA sequence: TGCAGCGTTTCATTTTTCACTGGGACAAGCGAGACCCAGTACTTC. This gives the protein CSVSFFTGTSETQYF.